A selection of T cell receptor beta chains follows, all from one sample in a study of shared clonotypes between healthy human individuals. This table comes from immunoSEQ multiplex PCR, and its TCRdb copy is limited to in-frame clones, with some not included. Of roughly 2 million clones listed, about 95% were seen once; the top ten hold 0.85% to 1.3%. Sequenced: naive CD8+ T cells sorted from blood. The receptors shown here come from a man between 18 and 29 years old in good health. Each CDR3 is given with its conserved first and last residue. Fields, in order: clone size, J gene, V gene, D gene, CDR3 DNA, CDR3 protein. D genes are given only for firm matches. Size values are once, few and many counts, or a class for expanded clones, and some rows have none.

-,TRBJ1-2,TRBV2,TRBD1,TGTGCCAGCAGCCCAGGACAGGGGGTAGATGGCTACACCTTC,CASSPGQGVDGYTF
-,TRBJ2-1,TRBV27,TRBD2,TGTGCCAGCAGTTCCTTAGCGGGAGAACTTGAGCAGTTCTTC,CASSSLAGELEQFF
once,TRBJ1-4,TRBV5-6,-,TGTGCCAGCAGCTCCCTAATCTATGGAACTAATGAAAAACTGTTTTTT,CASSSLIYGTNEKLFF
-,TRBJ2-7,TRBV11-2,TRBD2,TGTGCCAGCAGCTTAGTAGCGGGAGGATCCGAGCAGTACTTC,CASSLVAGGSEQYF
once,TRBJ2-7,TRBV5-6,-,TGTGCCAGCAGCTTGGCCCCATGGGTGGGATACGAGCAGTACTTC,CASSLAPWVGYEQYF
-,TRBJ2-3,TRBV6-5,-,TGTGCCAGCAACCCGGAAGGCACAGATACGCAGTATTTT,CASNPEGTDTQYF
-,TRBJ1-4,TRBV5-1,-,TGCGCCAGCAGCGAACCACAACGGGAAAAACTGTTTTTT,CASSEPQREKLFF
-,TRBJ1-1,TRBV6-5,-,TGTGCCAGCAGTTTACAGGGGAACACTGAAGCTTTCTTT,CASSLQGNTEAFF
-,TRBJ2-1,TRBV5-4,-,TGTGCCAGCAGCTCTCAGGGTCACATCGTCAATGAGCAGTTCTTC,CASSSQGHIVNEQFF
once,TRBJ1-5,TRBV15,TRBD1,TGTGCCACCAGCAGTGACCCGGGACAGTCCAATCAGCCCCAGCATTTT,CATSSDPGQSNQPQHF
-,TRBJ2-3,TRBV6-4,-,TGTGCCAGCAGTGATGAAAGGGTCCCGCCGCAGTATTTT,CASSDERVPPQYF
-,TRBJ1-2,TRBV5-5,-,TGTGCCAGCAGCATAGACCACCTGGGGGCTTATGGCTACACCTTC,CASSIDHLGAYGYTF
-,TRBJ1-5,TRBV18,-,TGTGCCAGCTCACCACCTGGCCAGCCCCAGCATTTT,CASSPPGQPQHF
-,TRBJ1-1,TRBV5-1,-,TGCGCCAGCAGCTTGGCCCCCGGCCCTGAAGCTTTCTTT,CASSLAPGPEAFF
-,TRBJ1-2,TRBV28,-,TGTGCCAGCAGTTTCTCCGTTGGGGCACAGCCGCCTGGTGGCTACACCTTC,CASSFSVGAQPPGGYTF
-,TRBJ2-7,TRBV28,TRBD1,TGTGCCAGCAGTGACGCCGGGACAGCAACCTACGAGCAGTACTTC,CASSDAGTATYEQYF
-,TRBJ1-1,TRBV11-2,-,TGTGCCAGCAGCTTAGATGGGGAGGGGAGGGACACTGAAGCTTTCTTT,CASSLDGEGRDTEAFF
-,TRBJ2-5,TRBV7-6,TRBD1,TGTGCCAGCAGCCTCAATAGGCCGGGGACAGGCGTCCAAGAGACCCAGTACTTC,CASSLNRPGTGVQETQYF
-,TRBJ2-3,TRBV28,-,TGTGCCAGCAGTTTATCCGGGGATACGCAGTATTTT,CASSLSGDTQYF
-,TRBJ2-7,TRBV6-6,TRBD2,TGTGCCAGCAGCCAAGCGCGGGAGGGCATCTACGAGCAGTACTTC,CASSQAREGIYEQYF
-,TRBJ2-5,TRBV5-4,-,TGTGCCAGCAGCCCCCGGGACCGGGGAGAGACCCAGTACTTC,CASSPRDRGETQYF
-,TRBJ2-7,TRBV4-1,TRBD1,TGCGCCAGCAGCCATGGGACAGGGGCTCTGCACGAGCAGTACTTC,CASSHGTGALHEQYF
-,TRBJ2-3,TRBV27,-,TGTGCCAGCAGTTTATCCGCAGATACGCAGTATTTT,CASSLSADTQYF
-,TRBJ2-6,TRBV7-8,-,TGTGCCAGCAGCGCGATTGTGCTCGGCTCTGGGGCCAACGTCCTGACTTTC,CASSAIVLGSGANVLTF
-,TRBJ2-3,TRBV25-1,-,TGTGCCAGCAGTGAATCCTTTAGTACGCAGTATTTT,CASSESFSTQYF
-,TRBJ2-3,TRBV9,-,TGTGCCAGCAGCGAGACAGGAGGCACAGATACGCAGTATTTT,CASSETGGTDTQYF
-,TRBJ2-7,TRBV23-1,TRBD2,TGCGCCAGCAGTCAATCGACGCGGGGGAATAGGGCCTACGAGCAGTACTTC,CASSQSTRGNRAYEQYF
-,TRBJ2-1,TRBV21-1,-,TGTGCCAGCAGCACCCGACTAGTAACGGGTCACAATGAGCAGTTCTTC,CASSTRLVTGHNEQFF
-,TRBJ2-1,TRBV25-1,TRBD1,TGTGCCAGCAGCAAGGGGGGACAGGGGTCCTACAATGAGCAGTTCTTC,CASSKGGQGSYNEQFF
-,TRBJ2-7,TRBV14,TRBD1,TGTGCCAGCAGCCACTCCGGGACAGGGGCCTACGAGCAGTACTTC,CASSHSGTGAYEQYF
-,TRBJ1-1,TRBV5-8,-,TGTGCCAGCAGCTTCCGATCCGGGACTGAAGCTTTCTTT,CASSFRSGTEAFF
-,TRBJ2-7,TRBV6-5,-,TGTGCCAGCAGTTACTCAGTGGGCGAGCAGTACTTC,CASSYSVGEQYF
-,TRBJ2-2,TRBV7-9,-,TGTGCCAGCAGCCTCCTATTGCGTGAATTCACCGGGGAGCTGTTTTTT,CASSLLLREFTGELFF
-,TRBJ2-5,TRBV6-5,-,TGTGCCAGCAGTTTGGCGGAACAAGAGACCCAGTACTTC,CASSLAEQETQYF
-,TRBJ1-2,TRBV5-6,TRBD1,TGTGCCAGCAGCTTGGCGGGACAGTCTATAGGTGGCTACACCTTC,CASSLAGQSIGGYTF
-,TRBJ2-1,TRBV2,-,TGTGCCAGCAGTGACGACGGTTCGGGGGATGAGCAGTTCTTC,CASSDDGSGDEQFF
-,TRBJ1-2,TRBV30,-,TGTGCCTGGAACGGGTTTGAGATCGCGACTAACTATGGCTACACCTTC,CAWNGFEIATNYGYTF
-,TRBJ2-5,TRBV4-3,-,TGCGCCAGCAGCCAAGAGCTGGCACAAGAGACCCAGTACTTC,CASSQELAQETQYF
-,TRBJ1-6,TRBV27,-,TGTGCCAGCAGTCCCTCGCCGGGGGTCCCAAATTCACCCCTCCACTTT,CASSPSPGVPNSPLHF
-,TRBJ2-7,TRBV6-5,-,TGTGCCAGCAGTTCCTCTTTCGAGCAGTACTTC,CASSSSFEQYF
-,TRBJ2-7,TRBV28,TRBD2,TGTGCCAGCAGTTTAACGGGAGGGTACTACGAGCAGTACTTC,CASSLTGGYYEQYF
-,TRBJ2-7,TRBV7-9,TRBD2,TGTGCCAGCAGCTTAGGGGCGGGAGTGAACGAGCAGTACTTC,CASSLGAGVNEQYF
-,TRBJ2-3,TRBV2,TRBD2,TGTGCCAGCAGTCCTGGGACTAGCGGGGGGGATACGCAGTATTTT,CASSPGTSGGDTQYF
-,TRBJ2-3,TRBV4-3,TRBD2,TGCGCCAGCAGCCAAGGCCCTAGCGGGATCGGCACAGATACGCAGTATTTT,CASSQGPSGIGTDTQYF
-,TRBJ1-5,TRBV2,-,TGTGCCAGCAGTGGACAGCCCCATAGCAATCAGCCCCAGCATTTT,CASSGQPHSNQPQHF
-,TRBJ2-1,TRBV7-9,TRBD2,TGTGCCAGCAGCCTTGGACTAGCGGGAGGGGCCAATGAGCAGTTCTTC,CASSLGLAGGANEQFF
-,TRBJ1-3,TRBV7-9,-,TGTGCCAGCAGCTTAGGTTTGGCAGGGTTCTCTGGAAACACCATATATTTT,CASSLGLAGFSGNTIYF